Sequencing of this TCR beta chain was carried out in a study of cytomegalovirus exposure and HLA in healthy donors. The study, taken as a whole, reports: A previous analysis found most TCR beta V segments productive roughly 87% or roughly 30% of the time.

Points on this clone: Its antigen is still unknown.

The PCR was carried out with 60 Vbeta primers and 13 Jbeta primers. Produced via immunoSEQ multiplex PCR; TCRdb's table is partial and in-frame only. In the table there are about 130,000 clones, roughly 70% of which are singletons. The germline V and J ends were trimmed by 2 bases and 3 bases, with 11 bases remaining between them. Germline CDR1 is MNHEY and CDR2 is SMNVEV (reference sequence). This CDR3 region has 15 residues. This chain joins TRBV27 and TRBJ2-1; D might be TRBD2 (6 bases). This sequence was found in a man aged 25-40 years in good health and CMV-seronegative. The material sequenced was PBMCs. The CDR3 reads CASSLIGSFYNEQFF. CDR3 nucleotide sequence: TGTGCCAGCAGTTTAATCGGGAGTTTCTACAATGAGCAGTTCTTC.